Below are 24 T cell receptor beta chains sequenced from a single sample in a study of technical replicates of blood from a handful of donors. Here immunoSEQ multiplex PCR was the method, and the copy in TCRdb shows in-frame clones only, minus some. Of roughly 87,000 clones listed, roughly 94% are singletons. Sequenced sample: T cells isolated from PBMCs. The receptors originated from a human donor in good health.

V and J are TRBV10-3 and TRBJ2-1; 10 positions agree with TRBD2. The CDR3 is made up of 15 amino acids. Losses at the gene ends were 3 bases for V and 1 base for J; bases not matched to a gene: 0. CDR1 is ENHRY, CDR2 SYGVKD, per germline. The chain's CDR3 is CAISDSGGSYNEQFF. In DNA form, the CDR3 reads TGTGCCATCAGTGATAGCGGGGGGTCCTACAATGAGCAGTTCTTC.

J is TRBJ1-2 and V is TRBV29-1; D perhaps matches TRBD1 (5 bases). The CDR3 extends over 13 amino acids. Germline V gene data show CDR1 as SQVTM and CDR2 as ANQGSEA. Trimming pared 6 bases from V and 1 base from J, leaving 12 bases between. Written as DNA, the CDR3 is TGCAGCGTCGGGGGACGTCTTAACTATGGCTACACCTTC. Amino acids: CSVGGRLNYGYTF.

The V call is TRBV5-1, the J call TRBJ2-1, with 9 positions matching TRBD2. Germline V lookup: CDR1 SGHRS, CDR2 YFSETQ. V shed 2 bases and J 5 bases; nucleotides not matched to a gene: 8. The CDR3 spans 16 residues. CDR3 protein: CASSFTGTSRDNEQFF. CDR3 DNA: TGCGCCAGCAGCTTCACCGGGACTAGCAGAGACAATGAGCAGTTCTTC.

V gene TRBV6-6 combines with J gene TRBJ2-7, with TRBD1 matching over 7 bases. Germline V lookup: CDR1 MNHNY, CDR2 SVGAGI (reference sequence). J gave up 3 bases and V 6 bases, and 14 bases lay outside the gene matches. The CDR3 contains 16 residues. For the CDR3, the DNA is TGTGCCAGCAGGGAAACTCGACAGGGCGGTGGCTACGAGCAGTACTTC. Its translation is CASRETRQGGGYEQYF.

Comments on this clone: This sample also contains other DNA sequences that code for the same CDR3. The chain recombines TRBV27 with TRBJ2-7; D gene unclear. The CDR3 extends over 11 amino acids. Germline V lookup: CDR1 MNHEY, CDR2 SMNVEV (reference sequence). Trimming pared 4 bases from V and 4 bases from J, leaving 5 bases between. The CDR3 spells CASSSLYEQYF. As DNA, the CDR3 is TGTGCCAGCAGTTCCCTATACGAGCAGTACTTC.

This sequence joins TRBV7-8 and TRBJ2-3, with 10 bases that match TRBD2. V lost 6 bases, J lost 0 bases, and 18 bases stayed unmatched. The CDR3 totals 20 residues. CDR1 and CDR2 from the germline V gene are SGHVS and FQNEAQ. In DNA form, the CDR3 reads TGTGCCAGCAGACCATACTCTTCAGCGGGGGGGCTCTTAAGCACAGATACGCAGTATTTT. This translates into CASRPYSSAGGLLSTDTQYF. The full variable domain, completed using reference TRBV7-8 and TRBJ2-3, is GAGVSQSPRYKVAKRGQDVALRCDPISGHVSLFWYQQALGQGPEFLTYFQNEAQLDKSGLPSDRFFAERPEGSVSTLKIQRTQQEDSAVYLCASRPYSSAGGLLSTDTQYFGPGTRLTVL.

This clone was seen a single time. The V gene is TRBV30, the J gene TRBJ2-1, with TRBD1 matching 8 bases. CDR3 length equals 15 residues. Germline loops: CDR1 GTSNPN, CDR2 SVGIG (reference sequence). Trimming cost V 2 bases and J 7 bases; bases outside gene matches: 10. As DNA, the CDR3 is TGTGCCTGGAGTATCGCAGGGACAGGAAAAAATGAGCAGTTCTTC. Translation: CAWSIAGTGKNEQFF.

This rearrangement joins TRBV27 to TRBJ2-7; 8 bases fit TRBD1. The length of the CDR3 is 14 residues. Per germline, CDR1 MNHEY and CDR2 SMNVEV (reference sequence). Losses at the gene ends were 6 bases for V and 3 bases for J; bases not matched to a gene: 7. The CDR3 DNA reads TGTGCCAGCAGACCGACCGGGACAGGCTACGAGCAGTACTTC. This sequence encodes CASRPTGTGYEQYF.

This clone was detected once. The V call is TRBV25-1, the J call TRBJ2-7; TRBD1 is a possible D gene (5 bases). Looked up from germline, CDR1 is MGHDK and CDR2 is SYGVNS. V lost 4 bases and J lost 2, with 12 bases in between. This CDR3 spans 14 amino acids. The CDR3 region has the DNA TGTGCCAGCAGTGGCAATCAGGGTACCTACGAGCAGTACTTC. Its translation is CASSGNQGTYEQYF.

Concerning this clone: The identical CDR3 is also encoded by other nucleotide sequences in the sample. Written as DNA, the CDR3 is TGTGCCAGCCGGGACAGAGCCTACGAGCAGTACTTC. It yields the protein CASRDRAYEQYF. The J gene is TRBJ2-7, the V gene TRBV6-1, with 7 bases lining up with TRBD1. V shed 8 bases, J shed 2 bases, and the junction held 3 bases outside the gene matches. The CDR3 is 12 amino acids. Per the germline V gene, CDR1 is MNHNS and CDR2 is SASEGT.

The chain employs TRBV5-1 and TRBJ1-4; TRBD1 matches at 8 bases. The CDR3 loop spans 16 amino acids. J lost 7 bases, V lost 1 base, and 9 bases had no gene match. CDR1 and CDR2 (germline): SGHRS, YFSETQ. CDR3 region: CASSLTPQGASEKLFF. In nucleotides, the CDR3 is TGCGCCAGCAGCTTGACACCCCAGGGGGCTAGTGAAAAACTGTTTTTT.

The chain has TRBV14 and TRBJ2-1; 13 nucleotides match TRBD2. CDR1 is SGHDN, CDR2 FVKESK, per germline. CDR3 length: 14 amino acids. The junction had 6 bases not matched to a gene; V was cut back by 8 bases and J by 8 bases. CDR3 amino acids: CASRGLAGAHEQFF. The CDR3 DNA is TGTGCCAGCCGTGGACTAGCGGGAGCCCATGAGCAGTTCTTC.

CDR3 in DNA: TGTGCCAGCAGTGAGGGACATTCACGGGGCGATCAGCCCCAGCATTTT. As protein: CASSEGHSRGDQPQHF. The chain uses TRBV2 and TRBJ1-5, with D maybe TRBD1 (6 bases). The ends were cut back, 3 bases at V and 5 bases at J, with 17 bases in the middle. Looked up from germline, CDR1 is SNHLY and CDR2 is FYNNEI. The CDR3 runs to 16 residues. The complete variable domain, with remaining parts taken from reference TRBV2 and TRBJ1-5, reads EPEVTQTPSHQVTQMGQEVILRCVPISNHLYFYWYRQILGQKVEFLVSFYNNEISEKSEIFDDQFSVERPDGSNFTLKIRSTKLEDSAMYFCASSEGHSRGDQPQHFGDGTRLSIL.

The chain has TRBV28 and TRBJ2-1; TRBD1 matches 8 bases. Trimming removed 2 bases from V and 0 bases from J; junction bases left unmatched: 6. CDR3 length equals 17 residues. CDR1 is MDHEN and CDR2 is SYDVKM in the germline V gene. In DNA form, the CDR3 reads TGTGCCAGCAGTTTAAAGACAGGGGCTAGCTCCTACAATGAGCAGTTCTTC. Translation: CASSLKTGASSYNEQFF.

The chain is built from TRBV6-5 and TRBJ2-5; 8 bases are shared with TRBD1. Germline V gene sequence: CDR1 MNHEY, CDR2 SVGAGI. V dropped 4 bases and J dropped 5; count of bases not matched to a gene: 12. The CDR3 extends over 16 amino acids. DNA for the CDR3: TGTGCCAGCAGTTTGGCAGGGGGCAGGATAAGGGAGACCCAGTACTTC. It codes for CASSLAGGRIRETQYF.

This clone was seen just once. The chain employs TRBV4-2 and TRBJ2-7, with 7 bases that match TRBD2. V was pared by 1 base and J by 3 bases, with 3 bases of the junction left unmatched. Germline V gives CDR1 LGHNA, CDR2 YNFKEQ. The length of the CDR3 is 14 residues. In DNA, the CDR3 is TGTGCCAGCAGCCAAGTAGCGGGTCACTACGAGCAGTACTTC. It yields the protein CASSQVAGHYEQYF.

The gene calls are TRBV15 and TRBJ1-2; unclear D gene. This CDR3 is 12 amino acids long. CDR1 is LNHNV and CDR2 is YYDKDF in the germline V gene (reference sequence). The V end lost 5 bases, the J end lost 3 bases, and 7 bases lay between the germline ends. The CDR3 region has the DNA TGTGCCACCAGCGGTGACTACTATGGCTACACCTTC. Its protein is CATSGDYYGYTF.

The chain employs TRBV6-1 and TRBJ1-6, with D possibly being TRBD1 (5 bases). Germline lookup yields CDR1 MNHNS and CDR2 SASEGT. The CDR3 is 16 residues long. The V and J ends lost 4 bases and 10 bases respectively, with 20 bases between them. CDR3 amino acids: CASSAPTRGPTSPLHF. The CDR3 DNA is TGTGCCAGCAGTGCACCAACGCGGGGCCCGACCTCACCCCTCCACTTT.

The chain employs TRBV4-1 and TRBJ1-2; possibly TRBD1 for D (5 bases). The ends were cut back, 1 base at V and 7 bases at J, with 19 bases in the middle. The CDR3 is 16 residues long. Germline CDR1 is MGHRA and CDR2 is YSYEKL. Here the CDR3 reads CASSQVGDSNSPGYTF. As DNA, the CDR3 is TGCGCCAGCAGCCAAGTTGGAGACAGCAACAGTCCTGGCTACACCTTC.

The rearrangement links TRBV10-3 to TRBJ1-3; the match to TRBD1 covers 7 bases. The germline CDR1 and CDR2 sequences are ENHRY and SYGVKD. V shed 2 bases and J 3 bases; nucleotides not matched to a gene: 1. This CDR3 has 14 residues. The DNA of the CDR3 is TGTGCCATCAGTGAGAGGGACAGTGGAAACACCATATATTTT. The encoded protein is CAISERDSGNTIYF.

The CDR3: CASSPPSLNEQFF. CDR3 bases: TGTGCCAGCTCACCACCGTCGTTAAATGAGCAGTTCTTC. The V and J genes are TRBV18 and TRBJ2-1; D remains unclear. Trimming cost V 0 bases and J 7 bases, with 7 bases left between them. CDR1 and CDR2 from the germline V gene are KGHSH and LQKENI. This CDR3 contains 13 residues.

The chain joins TRBV19 to TRBJ2-1; TRBD2 agrees at 8 bases. Germline V lookup: CDR1 LNHDA, CDR2 SQIVND (reference sequence). The CDR3 is made up of 15 amino acids. Trimming cost V 1 base and J 6 bases; bases outside gene matches: 5. CDR3 coding DNA: TGTGCCAGTAGTATAGGGACTAGCCGGGGCAATGAGCAGTTCTTC. Translation: CASSIGTSRGNEQFF.

The gene calls are TRBV2 and TRBJ1-1; 8 bases match TRBD1. The ends lost 3 bases at V and 4 bases at J; junction bases unmatched: 4. The CDR3 contains 14 residues. Per the germline V gene, CDR1 is SNHLY and CDR2 is FYNNEI. Here the CDR3 DNA reads TGTGCCAGCAGTGACGGACAGGGCCCCACTGAAGCTTTCTTT. Its translation is CASSDGQGPTEAFF.

J is TRBJ2-2 and V is TRBV6-1; 7 bases match TRBD2. Per germline, CDR1 MNHNS and CDR2 SASEGT. The V gene end was trimmed by 2 bases and the J gene end by 4 bases; junction bases not matched to a gene: 10. This CDR3 is built from 17 residues. The CDR3 region is CASSEKIAGLITGELFF. The CDR3, as DNA: TGTGCCAGCAGTGAAAAAATAGCGGGCCTCATCACCGGGGAGCTGTTTTTT.